The 27 T cell receptor beta chains below all came from one sample that was sequenced in a study of blood T cell repertoires in COVID-19. Libraries were prepared by immunoSEQ multiplex PCR; TCRdb keeps only in-frame clonotypes and omits some of them. The sample includes roughly 220,000 clones, approximately 92% seen only once; the top ten take over 3%. The sequencing sample was made of PBMCs or T cells enriched from blood (not recorded which). The receptors were gathered from a woman aged 18-35 years in a cohort exposed to, infected with or recovered from COVID-19 (not recorded which).

This clone was counted between two and nine times. The chain joins TRBV27 to TRBJ2-2; perhaps TRBD1 as D (6 bases). CDR1 is MNHEY and CDR2 is SMNVEV in the germline V gene (reference sequence). Trimming shortened V by 3 bases and J by 4 bases, and 12 bases separated the two germline ends. CDR3 size: 15 residues. CDR3: CASSLWGLGTGELFF. Written as DNA, the CDR3 is TGTGCCAGCAGTTTGTGGGGGCTAGGCACCGGGGAGCTGTTTTTT.

V gene TRBV4-1 combines with J gene TRBJ2-1; no definite D call. This CDR3 has 14 amino acids. The V end lost 1 base, the J end lost 8 bases, and 12 bases lay between the germline ends. Germline V lookup: CDR1 MGHRA, CDR2 YSYEKL. The CDR3 spells CASSQGSRFDEQFF. In DNA form, the CDR3 reads TGCGCCAGCAGCCAAGGGAGTAGGTTTGATGAGCAGTTCTTC.

The chain has TRBV11-2 and TRBJ1-1, with D possibly TRBD1 on 6 matching bases. The CDR3 has 15 amino acids. Per the germline V gene, CDR1 is SGHAT and CDR2 is FQNNGV. Trimming removed 4 bases from V and 1 base from J, with 13 bases in between. CDR3 sequence: CASSSQTGANTEAFF. DNA for the CDR3: TGTGCCAGCAGCTCCCAGACAGGAGCGAACACTGAAGCTTTCTTT.

V usage is TRBV18 and J usage is TRBJ1-2; 12 positions agree with TRBD1. Germline V CDR1 and CDR2: KGHSH, LQKENI. V shed 5 bases and J 4 bases; nucleotides not matched to a gene: 11. The CDR3 length is 17 residues. CDR3 sequence (DNA): TGTGCCAGCTCATCAATAGGGACAGGGGGCGCCGGCTATGGCTACACCTTC. Amino acids: CASSSIGTGGAGYGYTF.

Remarks on this clone: The same CDR3 can be traced to other DNA sequences in this sample. The rearrangement uses TRBV2 and TRBJ2-7; 8 bases are a match to TRBD1. The V segment lost 7 bases and the J segment 4 bases; nucleotides outside the gene matches: 6. The length of the CDR3 is 13 residues. From germline, CDR1 is SNHLY and CDR2 FYNNEI. The CDR3 sequence is CASNGQGPYEQYF. The CDR3 bases are TGTGCCAGCAATGGACAGGGTCCTTACGAGCAGTACTTC. The whole variable domain, remainder taken from reference TRBV2 and TRBJ2-7, is EPEVTQTPSHQVTQMGQEVILRCVPISNHLYFYWYRQILGQKVEFLVSFYNNEISEKSEIFDDQFSVERPDGSNFTLKIRSTKLEDSAMYFCASNGQGPYEQYFGPGTRLTVT.

The chain combines TRBV20-1 with TRBJ2-5; maybe TRBD2 (5 bases). Germline V gene lookup returns CDR1 DFQATT and CDR2 SNEGSKA (reference sequence). The CDR3 contains 13 residues. Trimming removed 3 bases at V and 4 bases at J, with 12 bases between. In nucleotides, the CDR3 is TGCAGTGCTAGTTTGGGAGTGGGAGAGACCCAGTACTTC. Encoded protein: CSASLGVGETQYF.

The chain couples TRBV24-1 to TRBJ2-3; D may be TRBD1 (5 bases). CDR1 and CDR2 from the germline V gene are KGHDR and SFDVKD. This CDR3 has 15 residues. Trimming pared 2 bases from V and 4 bases from J, leaving 12 bases between. CDR3 sequence reads: CATSDYKDTADTQYF. Written as DNA, the CDR3 is TGTGCCACCAGTGATTACAAGGACACCGCAGATACGCAGTATTTT.

This sequence joins TRBV5-1 and TRBJ2-2; 7 bases agree with TRBD1. The CDR3 is 15 amino acids. V gave up 2 bases and J gave up 1 base; unmatched junction bases: 2. Germline lookup yields CDR1 SGHRS and CDR2 YFSETQ. This CDR3 reads CASSFTGENTGELFF. The DNA of the CDR3 is TGCGCCAGCAGCTTTACAGGGGAGAACACCGGGGAGCTGTTTTTT.

This sequence joins TRBV19 and TRBJ1-6, with 8 bases fitting TRBD1. Germline V gives CDR1 LNHDA, CDR2 SQIVND (reference sequence). V lost 0 bases to trimming and J lost 5 bases; unmatched junction nucleotides: 15. CDR3 size: 20 residues. The CDR3 DNA reads TGTGCCAGTAGTATAGAACTGGCAGGGGGCCTCAGGGGACATAATTCACCCCTCCACTTT. Its protein product is CASSIELAGGLRGHNSPLHF.

The chain has TRBV5-1 and TRBJ2-3; tentatively, D is TRBD1 (6 bases). There are 13 residues in the CDR3. V was cut by 4 bases and J by 5 bases, with 11 bases left in between. Germline values: CDR1 SGHRS, CDR2 YFSETQ. In DNA, the CDR3 is TGCGCCAGCAGCCCAGGGGCCGAAGATACGCAGTATTTT. This encodes CASSPGAEDTQYF.

The V and J genes are TRBV7-2 and TRBJ2-7; D is ambiguous. The V gene lost 3 bases and the J gene lost 3 bases, with 9 bases spanning the gap. The CDR3 runs to 13 residues. Per the germline V gene, CDR1 is SGHTA and CDR2 is FQGNSA. The CDR3 nucleotides are TGTGCCAGCAGCTTTATACTATTCTACGAGCAGTACTTC. As protein: CASSFILFYEQYF.

The chain joins TRBV2 to TRBJ2-2, with D possibly TRBD1 on 5 matching bases. The CDR3 has 13 amino acids. Germline CDR1 and CDR2: SNHLY and FYNNEI. Trimming shortened V by 7 bases and J by 7 bases, and 13 bases separated the two germline ends. CDR3 nucleotides: TGTGCCAGCAAGAGTCAGGGCGGCGGGGAGCTGTTTTTT. Residues: CASKSQGGGELFF.

The DNA of the CDR3 is TGTGCCAGCTCAACGACAGATAACACTGAAGCTTTCTTT. It specifies CASSTTDNTEAFF. The chain combines TRBV18 with TRBJ1-1, with D perhaps TRBD1 (5 bases). Trimming removed 5 bases from V and 2 bases from J, with 9 bases in between. CDR1 is KGHSH and CDR2 is LQKENI in the germline V gene. The CDR3 length is 13 residues.

V gene TRBV12-3 or TRBV12-4 combines with J gene TRBJ1-1; 9 nucleotides match TRBD1. The CDR3 runs 12 residues. Trimming removed 6 bases from V and 10 bases from J; junction bases left unmatched: 6. The CDR3 DNA reads as TGTGCCAGCAGAGGACAGGGGAGCGTAGCTTTCTTT. Translated: CASRGQGSVAFF.

The J gene is TRBJ2-3, the V gene TRBV2, with a weak D call TRBD2 (6 bases). The CDR3 runs 15 residues. The germline gives CDR1 SNHLY, CDR2 FYNNEI. The V end was cut by 5 bases, the J end by 3 bases, with 15 bases between. This chain's CDR3 is CASSFGGTGTDTQYF. For the CDR3, the DNA is TGTGCCAGCAGTTTCGGCGGGACTGGGACAGATACGCAGTATTTT. Full variable domain (rest looked up from reference TRBV2 and TRBJ2-3): EPEVTQTPSHQVTQMGQEVILRCVPISNHLYFYWYRQILGQKVEFLVSFYNNEISEKSEIFDDQFSVERPDGSNFTLKIRSTKLEDSAMYFCASSFGGTGTDTQYFGPGTRLTVL.

Only a few counts were recorded for this clone. The genes are TRBV12-3 or TRBV12-4 and TRBJ2-7; possibly TRBD2 for D (5 bases). The CDR3 length is 13 residues. Trimming stripped 2 bases from V and 5 bases from J, with 10 bases between. The DNA of the CDR3 is TGTGCCAGCAGTTTAACTAGGCCAGACGAGCAGTACTTC. Protein sequence: CASSLTRPDEQYF.

This clone was counted between two and nine times. The chain links TRBV28 to TRBJ2-1, with 7 bases fitting TRBD1. V was clipped by 5 bases and J by 7 bases; unmatched bases: 14. The CDR3 contains 16 residues. CDR1 and CDR2 from the germline V gene are MDHEN and SYDVKM. CDR3 DNA: TGTGCCAGCAGTCTCCCCCTCGGACAGGTGGGGAATGAGCAGTTCTTC. It is translated as CASSLPLGQVGNEQFF.

The rearrangement links TRBV12-3 or TRBV12-4 to TRBJ2-1; D not resolved. This CDR3 contains 11 residues. The V end lost 6 bases, the J end lost 6 bases, and 6 bases lay between the germline ends. The CDR3 sequence is CASSFFNEQFF. The DNA for the CDR3 is TGTGCCAGCAGCTTTTTCAATGAGCAGTTCTTC.

The chain joins TRBV6-1 to TRBJ2-7; 10 positions agree with TRBD2. The CDR3 spans 15 residues. The V gene end was trimmed by 3 bases and the J gene end by 2 bases; junction bases not matched to a gene: 4. Germline CDR1 and CDR2: MNHNS and SASEGT. The CDR3 is CASSDGTSVAYEQYF. CDR3 DNA sequence: TGTGCCAGCAGTGATGGGACTAGCGTTGCCTACGAGCAGTACTTC.

This chain uses TRBV19 with TRBJ1-6; 9 bases align to TRBD1. Looked up from germline, CDR1 is LNHDA and CDR2 is SQIVND (reference sequence). With 10 bases clipped from V and 5 bases from J, the junction kept 3 bases outside the gene matches. There are 13 residues in the CDR3. CDR3 DNA sequence: TGTGCCACCCGGACAGGGGATAATTCACCCCTCCACTTT. Protein product: CATRTGDNSPLHF.

The chain employs TRBV10-2 and TRBJ2-2; 8 bases match TRBD2. V shed 11 bases and J 7 bases; nucleotides not matched to a gene: 15. The CDR3 is 15 residues long. Germline CDR1 reads WSHSY; CDR2 reads SAAADI. The CDR3 region is CAAVVERGRVGELFF. The CDR3 DNA reads TGCGCCGCGGTAGTTGAGCGGGGGCGGGTCGGGGAGCTGTTTTTT.

The chain is built from TRBV28 and TRBJ1-1; D remains ambiguous. In germline, CDR1 is MDHEN, CDR2 SYDVKM. Trimming shortened V by 5 bases and J by 4 bases, and 17 bases separated the two germline ends. This CDR3 is 15 amino acids long. The CDR3 region is CASSAPPLLSTEAFF. CDR3 DNA sequence: TGTGCCAGCAGTGCCCCCCCATTGTTGAGCACTGAAGCTTTCTTT.

The chain recombines TRBV2 with TRBJ2-2; 13 bases align to TRBD2. This CDR3 comprises 17 residues. The junction had 2 bases not matched to a gene; V was cut back by 4 bases and J by 0 bases. Germline loops: CDR1 SNHLY, CDR2 FYNNEI. The CDR3 DNA sequence: TGTGCCAGCAGTGGGACTAGCGGGGGTTCGAACACCGGGGAGCTGTTTTTT. This codes for CASSGTSGGSNTGELFF.

This rearrangement joins TRBV3-1 (or the pseudogene TRBV3-2) to TRBJ1-2; 9 positions match TRBD1. Germline trimming cut 4 bases from V and 1 base from J; bases unmatched to any gene: 4. Per the germline V gene, CDR1 is LGHDT and CDR2 is YNNKEL (reference sequence). CDR3 length: 15 amino acids. CDR3 loop: CASSRGQGDNYGYTF. CDR3 DNA sequence: TGTGCCAGCAGCCGGGGACAGGGTGATAACTATGGCTACACCTTC.

This clone showed up just a few times. This sequence joins TRBV11-3 and TRBJ2-5; D not resolved. Germline V gene lookup returns CDR1 SGHNT and CDR2 YENEEA. This CDR3 is 12 amino acids long. Trimming stripped 1 base from V and 5 bases from J, with 5 bases between. The CDR3 DNA is TGTGCCAGCAGCTTAGCCGCGGAGACCCAGTACTTC. Translation: CASSLAAETQYF.

This clone was counted once. The chain joins TRBV6-1 to TRBJ1-1; 7 bases match TRBD1. Trimming cost V 3 bases and J 11 bases; bases outside gene matches: 18. Germline V lookup: CDR1 MNHNS, CDR2 SASEGT. CDR3 size: 16 residues. This CDR3 is CASSEWPSLQGVSAFF. DNA for the CDR3: TGTGCCAGCAGTGAGTGGCCCTCGTTGCAGGGGGTCAGTGCTTTCTTT.

The chain uses TRBV27 and TRBJ1-2, with no clear D. The CDR3 totals 14 residues. V was cut by 6 bases and J by 6 bases, with 17 bases left in between. CDR1 is MNHEY and CDR2 is SMNVEV in the germline V gene (reference sequence). For the CDR3, the DNA is TGTGCCAGCAGGTCAAGAGGGATTTCGGATGGCTACACCTTC. This sequence encodes CASRSRGISDGYTF.